This entry describes one TCR beta chain. Its antigen is unidentified. The CDR3 runs to 16 residues. Looked up from germline, CDR1 is SNHLY and CDR2 is FYNNEI. J gave up 0 bases and V 6 bases, and 5 bases lay outside the gene matches. Profiling relied on immunoSEQ multiplex PCR, and the TCRdb table lists in-frame clones only, not all of them. Of 95,000 to 100,000 clones in the sample, roughly 86% are singletons; the top ten hold about 17%. The sample is drawn from a study of T cell responses to AZD1222 COVID-19 vaccine. Study-wide findings and caveats: Only a handful of AZD1222 recipients were seropositive at baseline. Repertoires were sampled only after the peak T cell response.

V and J are TRBV2 and TRBJ1-4, with 9 bases matching TRBD1. Sequencing was performed on peripheral blood, taken 28 days after the second AZD1222 dose. The sequence was collected from an adult who received the AZD1222 COVID-19 vaccine. CDR3 nucleotide sequence: TGTGCCAGCAGGGAGAGACAGGGGGCAACTAATGAAAAACTGTTTTTT. Protein product: CASRERQGATNEKLFF.